This record covers a single T cell receptor (beta chain). These data belong to a study of blood T cell repertoires in COVID-19. For the study at large: Samples taken during acute and convalescent COVID-19 were collected in the United States, Italy and Spain. T cells, B-cell-depleted T cells, or PBMCs provided the cDNA or gDNA that served as material.

CDR1 KGHDR and CDR2 SFDVKD come from the germline V gene. The V gene lost 2 bases and the J gene lost 10 bases, with 10 bases spanning the gap. The CDR3 extends over 12 amino acids. TCRdb keeps only in-frame clones here, not all; method: immunoSEQ multiplex PCR. The sample lists about 140,000 clones; approximately 85% were seen once. The TCR originated in a man aged 45-65 years with acute or convalescent COVID-19. V usage is TRBV24-1 and J usage is TRBJ1-1; possible D gene TRBD1, 5 bases. What was sequenced was peripheral blood. The CDR3 bases are TGTGCCACCAGTGATTCCGGGAGGGGAGCTTTCTTT. As protein: CATSDSGRGAFF.